This TCR beta chain was retrieved from a study of blood T cells in healthy people across ages. Notes on this clonotype: The target antigen is unknown.

V lost 0 bases and J lost 4; bases outside the gene matches: 4. CDR3 length equals 15 residues. Germline V lookup: CDR1 ENHRY, CDR2 SYGVKD. Study-wide results and caveats: Naive CD4+ cells and diversity were both higher in long-lived donors than in aged donors.

Next came a second PCR, run for about 6 to 12 cycles, which used a sample-barcoded 5' primer along with a J-beta primer mix. One entry per CDR3 protein results from TCRdb running MiXCR on the 5' RACE reads. The sample gives under 800,000 distinct CDR3 sequences, roughly 21% of which show up once; more than 3% is in the top ten. The rearrangement joins TRBV10-3 to TRBJ2-3, with 7 nucleotides matching TRBD1. The clonotype was recovered from a man between 70 and 80 years old in good health. The sequenced material came from blood. The DNA of the CDR3 is TGTGCCATCAGTGAGTCTGAGGGGGCCGCAGATACGCAGTATTTT. It translates to CAISESEGAADTQYF.